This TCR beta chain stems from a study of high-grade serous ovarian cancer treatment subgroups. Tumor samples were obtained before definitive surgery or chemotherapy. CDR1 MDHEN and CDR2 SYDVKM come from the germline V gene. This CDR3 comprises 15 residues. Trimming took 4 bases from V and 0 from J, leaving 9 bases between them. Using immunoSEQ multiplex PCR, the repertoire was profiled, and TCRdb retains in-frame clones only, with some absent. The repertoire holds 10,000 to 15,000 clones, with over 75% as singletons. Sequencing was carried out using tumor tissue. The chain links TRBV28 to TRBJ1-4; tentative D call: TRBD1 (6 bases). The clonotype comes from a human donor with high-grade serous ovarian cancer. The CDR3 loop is CASSSGQPTNEKLFF. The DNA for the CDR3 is TGTGCCAGCAGTTCCGGACAGCCAACTAATGAAAAACTGTTTTTT.